The 25 T cell receptor beta chains below come from one sample, sequenced in a study of T cell responses to AZD1222 COVID-19 vaccine. The assay was immunoSEQ multiplex PCR, and TCRdb's table has in-frame clones only and misses some. The sample carries about 270,000 clones, 90% to 95% recorded once. Sequenced here: peripheral blood, sampled 28 days after the second AZD1222 dose. The receptors originated from an adult who received the AZD1222 COVID-19 vaccine.

This clone was detected only once. The chain links TRBV28 to TRBJ1-2, with 9 bases identical to TRBD1. Germline assignment: CDR1 MDHEN and CDR2 SYDVKM. Losses at the gene ends were 5 bases for V and 4 bases for J; bases not matched to a gene: 5. The CDR3 totals 14 residues. CDR3 nucleotide sequence: TGTGCCAGCAGTCTAACAGGGGGCAGCTATGGCTACACCTTC. Amino acid sequence: CASSLTGGSYGYTF.

The J gene is TRBJ2-2, the V gene TRBV6-5; 8 bases are shared with TRBD1. CDR3 length: 15 residues. CDR1 and CDR2 from the germline V gene are MNHEY and SVGAGI. Trimming removed 7 bases from V and 5 bases from J; junction bases left unmatched: 9. The CDR3 here is CASTKQGGWTGELFF. The CDR3 DNA is TGTGCCAGCACCAAACAGGGGGGTTGGACCGGGGAGCTGTTTTTT.

This chain connects TRBV28 to TRBJ2-7; D gene ambiguous. The CDR3 is made up of 14 amino acids. CDR1 is MDHEN, CDR2 SYDVKM, per germline. Trimming took off 5 bases at V and 0 bases at J, with 11 bases between the two ends. The CDR3 loop reads CASSQHSSSYEQYF. The CDR3 bases are TGTGCCAGCAGTCAACACTCGAGCTCCTACGAGCAGTACTTC.

The chain joins TRBV3-1 (or the pseudogene TRBV3-2) to TRBJ1-1; no clear D. Germline CDR1 LGHDT, CDR2 YNNKEL (reference sequence). The length of the CDR3 is 14 residues. Trimming pared 4 bases from V and 1 base from J, leaving 10 bases between. The CDR3 spells CASSPPRANTEAFF. In DNA form, the CDR3 reads TGTGCCAGCAGCCCGCCCCGGGCGAACACTGAAGCTTTCTTT.

This sequence joins TRBV11-2 and TRBJ2-1, with unresolved D. Trimming removed 0 bases from V and 7 bases from J, with 7 bases in between. This CDR3 comprises 13 residues. CDR1 is SGHAT, CDR2 FQNNGV, per germline. The CDR3 region is CASSLEVGNEQFF. The CDR3 bases are TGTGCCAGCAGCTTAGAGGTCGGGAATGAGCAGTTCTTC.

The chain couples TRBV7-9 to TRBJ1-1; 10 bases are shared with TRBD1. J was trimmed by 4 bases and V by 5 bases; bases with no gene match: 7. Germline CDR1 and CDR2: SEHNR and FQNEAQ (reference sequence). The CDR3 has 15 amino acids. DNA for the CDR3: TGTGCCAGCAGCCAAGAGGACAGGGGGTCCACTGAAGCTTTCTTT. It translates to CASSQEDRGSTEAFF.

The chain carries TRBV6-5 and TRBJ1-2, with D hard to call. Trimming took off 6 bases at V and 4 bases at J, with 9 bases between the two ends. CDR3 size: 12 residues. Germline lookup yields CDR1 MNHEY and CDR2 SVGAGI. The CDR3 sequence is CASRDVLYGYTF. The CDR3 nucleotides are TGTGCCAGCAGGGACGTTCTCTATGGCTACACCTTC.

This clone is a singleton in its sample. J is TRBJ2-2 and V is TRBV7-2, with D possibly matching TRBD2 (5 bases). The germline CDR1 and CDR2 sequences are SGHTA and FQGNSA. V was clipped by 5 bases and J by 4 bases, with 11 bases between them. CDR3 length equals 14 residues. The CDR3 DNA follows: TGTGCCAGCAGCACCAGCGGCCTCACCGGGGAGCTGTTTTTT. It codes for CASSTSGLTGELFF. The variable domain in full, with the rest retrieved from reference TRBV7-2 and TRBJ2-2, is GAGVSQSPSNKVTEKGKDVELRCDPISGHTALYWYRQSLGQGLEFLIYFQGNSAPDKSGLPSDRFSAERTGGSVSTLTIQRTQQEDSAVYLCASSTSGLTGELFFGEGSRLTVL.

The CDR3 nucleotides are TGTGCCAGCAGTTTACCCCCACACCCGAGGATATCCTACGAGCAGTACTTC. Amino acid sequence: CASSLPPHPRISYEQYF. V gene TRBV28 combines with J gene TRBJ2-7; no definite D call. CDR3 length: 17 residues. Trimming took off 2 bases at V and 1 base at J, with 18 bases between the two ends. Looked up from germline, CDR1 is MDHEN and CDR2 is SYDVKM.

V is TRBV7-2 and J is TRBJ2-7; 9 bases are a match to TRBD2. Germline V gives CDR1 SGHTA, CDR2 FQGNSA. CDR3 length equals 14 residues. The V gene end was trimmed by 5 bases and the J gene end by 4 bases; junction bases not matched to a gene: 6. The CDR3 coding sequence is TGTGCCAGCAGCCTTAGCGGGAGCGTATACGAGCAGTACTTC. Its translation is CASSLSGSVYEQYF.

This chain uses TRBV9 with TRBJ1-2; D gene ambiguous. With 0 bases removed from V and 0 bases from J, the gap between germline ends came to 12 bases. CDR3 size: 16 residues. The germline V gene has CDR1 SGDLS and CDR2 YYNGEE. DNA of the CDR3: TGTGCCAGCAGCGTAGGTAGCAGCCTAGCTAACTATGGCTACACCTTC. Translated: CASSVGSSLANYGYTF.

The chain has TRBV10-3 and TRBJ1-1; possibly TRBD1 for D (6 bases). Per the germline V gene, CDR1 is ENHRY and CDR2 is SYGVKD. The CDR3 contains 16 residues. V was trimmed by 0 bases and J by 6 bases, leaving 17 bases between them. CDR3 residues: CAISESPRPRGAEAFF. The CDR3 region has the DNA TGTGCCATCAGTGAGTCCCCGCGACCGAGGGGGGCTGAAGCTTTCTTT.

The J gene is TRBJ1-6, the V gene TRBV28, with D perhaps TRBD1 (5 bases). Germline assignment: CDR1 MDHEN and CDR2 SYDVKM. Trimming shortened V by 6 bases and J by 5 bases, and 11 bases separated the two germline ends. The CDR3 is 14 residues long. The CDR3 nucleotides read TGTGCCAGCAGATTTCGACAGAATAATTCACCCCTCCACTTT. Translated, it gives CASRFRQNNSPLHF.

This chain joins TRBV27 and TRBJ1-6; D uncertain. Trimming stripped 0 bases from V and 8 bases from J, with 5 bases between. CDR1 is MNHEY, CDR2 SMNVEV, per germline (reference sequence). This CDR3 is built from 13 residues. The CDR3 region has the DNA TGTGCCAGCAGTTTATCTGAGGATTCACCCCTCCACTTT. Translated, it gives CASSLSEDSPLHF.

The genes are TRBV5-1 and TRBJ2-7, with 8 bases identical to TRBD1. This CDR3 is 14 amino acids long. J lost 3 bases, V lost 2 bases, and 4 bases had no gene match. CDR1 and CDR2 (germline): SGHRS, YFSETQ. The CDR3 nucleotides are TGCGCCAGCAGCTTTGGACAGGGCCTCTACGAGCAGTACTTC. This translates into CASSFGQGLYEQYF.

This clone has a single count. The rearrangement joins TRBV28 to TRBJ1-1; 7 bases align to TRBD1. This CDR3 has 12 amino acids. V gave up 5 bases and J gave up 7 bases; unmatched junction bases: 4. Per the germline V gene, CDR1 is MDHEN and CDR2 is SYDVKM. CDR3 amino acids: CASSTRDSEAFF. The CDR3 bases are TGTGCCAGCAGTACCCGGGACAGTGAAGCTTTCTTT.

The gene calls are TRBV3-1 (or the pseudogene TRBV3-2) and TRBJ2-2, with TRBD2 matching 11 bases. The germline CDR1 and CDR2 sequences are LGHDT and YNNKEL (reference sequence). This CDR3 spans 18 amino acids. J was trimmed by 2 bases and V by 1 base; bases with no gene match: 6. CDR3 DNA sequence: TGTGCCAGCAGCCAAGGACTAGCGGGGATCCTAAACACCGGGGAGCTGTTTTTT. Protein: CASSQGLAGILNTGELFF.

The V call is TRBV6-5, the J call TRBJ2-7; TRBD2 aligns across 7 bases. The J segment lost 1 base and the V segment lost 7 bases, leaving 4 bases of the junction unmatched. The CDR3 runs to 13 residues. CDR1 is MNHEY, CDR2 SVGAGI, per germline. Here the CDR3 DNA reads TGTGCCAGCAAGGGACTACAGTCCTACGAGCAGTACTTC. The encoded protein is CASKGLQSYEQYF.

This clone was picked up one time. J is TRBJ2-7 and V is TRBV11-2; perhaps TRBD2 as D (5 bases). Germline V gives CDR1 SGHAT, CDR2 FQNNGV. The CDR3 consists of 15 residues. The V end lost 2 bases, the J end lost 2 bases, and 13 bases lay between the germline ends. The CDR3 region is CASSLKLTGAYEQYF. The CDR3 bases are TGTGCCAGCAGCTTAAAACTGACCGGGGCCTACGAGCAGTACTTC.

This clone was seen a few times. The chain links TRBV19 to TRBJ2-3, with TRBD2 identical over 10 bases. The CDR3 sequence is 14 residues long. Germline CDR1 is LNHDA and CDR2 is SQIVND (reference sequence). The trim removed 7 bases at V and 6 bases at J, leaving 7 bases unmatched. The CDR3 bases are TGTGCCAGTATGAAAGCGGGGGGGTGGGATACGCAGTATTTT. As protein: CASMKAGGWDTQYF.

Concerning this clone itself: The same CDR3 arises from other DNA sequences in this sample as well. The chain is built from TRBV7-8 and TRBJ1-6, with D tentatively TRBD1 (6 bases). Germline V gene data show CDR1 as SGHVS and CDR2 as FQNEAQ. The V end was cut by 4 bases, the J end by 4 bases, with 8 bases between. CDR3 length: 14 amino acids. CDR3 in amino acids: CASSSTGYNSPLHF. For the CDR3, the DNA is TGTGCCAGCAGCTCGACAGGTTATAATTCACCCCTCCACTTT.

J is TRBJ2-7 and V is TRBV9; 10 bases fit TRBD1. The germline V gene encodes CDR1 SGDLS and CDR2 YYNGEE. The CDR3 loop spans 14 amino acids. J gave up 6 bases and V 4 bases, and 7 bases lay outside the gene matches. The CDR3 loop is CASSPRTGGPEQYF. The CDR3 nucleotides are TGTGCCAGCAGCCCTAGGACAGGGGGGCCCGAGCAGTACTTC. The full variable domain, rest sourced from reference TRBV9 and TRBJ2-7, is DSGVTQTPKHLITATGQRVTLRCSPRSGDLSVYWYQQSLDQGLQFLIQYYNGEERAKGNILERFSAQQFPDLHSELNLSSLELGDSALYFCASSPRTGGPEQYFGPGTRLTVT.

The chain joins TRBV7-6 to TRBJ2-1, with D perhaps TRBD1 or TRBD2 (5 bases each). Trimming took 5 bases from V and 0 from J, leaving 11 bases between them. The germline V gene has CDR1 SGHVS and CDR2 FNYEAQ. The CDR3 sequence is 15 residues long. In DNA form, the CDR3 reads TGTGCCAGCAGCCTACTTGGGGGCTCCTACAATGAGCAGTTCTTC. It translates to CASSLLGGSYNEQFF.

The CDR3: CASSSGGLRDTQYF. The CDR3 region has the DNA TGTGCCAGCAGCTCAGGGGGGTTGAGAGATACGCAGTATTTT. The chain couples TRBV11-2 to TRBJ2-3; the D gene is possibly TRBD1 (7 bases). V lost 4 bases to trimming and J lost 5 bases, with 13 bases between them. CDR3 length equals 14 residues. Germline V gene sequence: CDR1 SGHAT, CDR2 FQNNGV.

The chain is built from TRBV4-2 and TRBJ1-3, with D possibly TRBD1 on 5 matching bases. The length of the CDR3 is 16 residues. Trimming took off 0 bases at V and 3 bases at J, with 12 bases between the two ends. The germline V gene has CDR1 LGHNA and CDR2 YNFKEQ. In DNA, the CDR3 is TGTGCCAGCAGCCAAGATTGGGGCCTCTATGGAAACACCATATATTTT. This sequence encodes CASSQDWGLYGNTIYF.